A single sample is the source of the 13 T cell receptor beta chains below, sequenced in a study of T cells in Graves' hyperthyroidism and ophthalmopathy. Authors of the study amplified TCR beta CDR3 regions from RNA transcripts. Researchers ran a first-round RT-PCR on the TCR CDR3 using the HTBI primer set. In TCRdb, the multiplex PCR reads were re-called with MiXCR into one record per CDR3 protein. The repertoire holds around 340,000 distinct CDR3 sequences, with around a sixth as singletons. Sequences were obtained from blood. These receptors were obtained from a woman between 45 and 60 years old with Graves' hyperthyroidism.

The chain combines TRBV28 with TRBJ1-1, with D hard to call. Per the germline V gene, CDR1 is MDHEN and CDR2 is SYDVKM. V dropped 6 bases and J dropped 3 bases, with 11 bases sitting between them. The CDR3 has 13 amino acids. The CDR3 loop is CASSRRSYTEAFF. The CDR3 DNA reads as TGTGCCAGCAGCCGTCGGTCGTACACTGAAGCTTTCTTT.

This chain connects TRBV4-1 to TRBJ2-5, with a possible D match to TRBD2 (6 bases). Germline CDR1 reads MGHRA; CDR2 reads YSYEKL. Between the trimmed V and J ends, which lost 0 bases and 5 bases, there was a span of 16 bases. CDR3 length: 16 residues. The CDR3 nucleotides read TGCGCCAGCAGCCAAGATAATCCGGGAGAGTGGGAGACCCAGTACTTC. This codes for CASSQDNPGEWETQYF.

This clonotype was recorded many times. For the CDR3, the DNA is TGTGCCAGCCTGGGGACGGGCGATGAAAAACTGTTTTTT. The encoded protein is CASLGTGDEKLFF. The rearrangement uses TRBV27 and TRBJ1-4, with a weak D call TRBD1 (5 bases). The CDR3 is 13 residues long. Germline assignment: CDR1 MNHEY and CDR2 SMNVEV (reference sequence). V shed 8 bases and J shed 6 bases, with 13 bases lying between them.

V and J are TRBV13 and TRBJ2-7; 9 bases are a match to TRBD1. Trimming removed 2 bases from V and 0 bases from J; junction bases left unmatched: 5. Germline V gives CDR1 PRHDT, CDR2 FYEKMQ (reference sequence). The CDR3 totals 16 residues. CDR3 nucleotides: TGTGCCAGCAGCTTATTCCGGGACAGGGCCTCCTACGAGCAGTACTTC. This encodes CASSLFRDRASYEQYF.

The rearrangement joins TRBV20-1 to TRBJ1-2; possibly TRBD1 for D (5 bases). The CDR3 is 13 amino acids. Per germline, CDR1 DFQATT and CDR2 SNEGSKA (reference sequence). The germline V and J ends were trimmed by 0 bases and 6 bases, with 11 bases remaining between them. The CDR3 protein is CSARDWGDDGYTF. Written as DNA, the CDR3 is TGCAGTGCTAGAGATTGGGGGGACGATGGCTACACCTTC.

V usage is TRBV6-4 and J usage is TRBJ2-5; the match to TRBD2 covers 7 bases. The V and J ends lost 7 bases and 4 bases, in that order; junction bases with no gene match: 9. Germline CDR1 MRHNA, CDR2 SNTAGT. The CDR3 loop spans 14 amino acids. The CDR3 protein is CASNARGVRETQYF. The CDR3 region has the DNA TGTGCCAGCAACGCCCGGGGGGTTAGAGAGACCCAGTACTTC.

The chain carries TRBV15 and TRBJ1-1; D not certain. CDR3 length equals 15 residues. With 0 bases removed from V and 1 base from J, the gap between germline ends came to 9 bases. CDR1 and CDR2 (germline): LNHNV, YYDKDF (reference sequence). The CDR3 nucleotides read TGTGCCACCAGCAGAGATTTTTCCCAGAACACTGAAGCTTTCTTT. Protein: CATSRDFSQNTEAFF.

For this clonotype: A read error may account for a junction end that differs from germline. V gene TRBV12-3 or TRBV12-4 combines with J gene TRBJ1-4, with TRBD1 matching over 7 bases. The CDR3 runs to 15 residues. In DNA, the CDR3 is TGTGCCGGCAGCTTGGGGTCAGGGGGGGGTGAAAAACTGTTTTTT. Its translation: CAGSLGSGGGEKLFF.

This clonotype was seen at least ten times. The genes are TRBV30 and TRBJ2-1, with 11 bases matching TRBD1. Per germline, CDR1 GTSNPN and CDR2 SVGIG (reference sequence). There are 15 residues in the CDR3. Unmatched junction bases numbered 10, after V lost 5 bases and J lost 7 bases. CDR3 residues: CAWDGTGGGSNEQFF. The CDR3 DNA reads TGTGCCTGGGATGGGACAGGGGGTGGGTCTAATGAGCAGTTCTTC.

The rearrangement uses TRBV20-1 and TRBJ2-1, with D perhaps TRBD1 or TRBD2 (5 bases each). The V end lost 6 bases, the J end lost 12 bases, and 18 bases lay between the germline ends. The CDR3 sequence is 12 residues long. CDR1 and CDR2 (germline): DFQATT, SNEGSKA (reference sequence). The CDR3 DNA reads TGCAGTGCCGGCGAGAGGGGTCTGGGGCAGTTCTTC. This gives the protein CSAGERGLGQFF.

The V and J genes are TRBV12-3 or TRBV12-4 and TRBJ1-3; D call uncertain. Trimming took 3 bases from V and 2 from J, leaving 20 bases between them. The CDR3 extends over 18 amino acids. As DNA, the CDR3 is TGTGCCAGCAGTTTCCGTACCTCCACTCACTTGACTGGAAACACCATATATTTT. Its translation: CASSFRTSTHLTGNTIYF.

This rearrangement joins TRBV29-1 to TRBJ2-7, with 8 bases matching TRBD2. V dropped 6 bases and J dropped 5; count of bases not matched to a gene: 3. Looked up from germline, CDR1 is SQVTM and CDR2 is ANQGSEA. The CDR3 is 11 residues long. CDR3 sequence reads: CSVERENEQYF. CDR3 coding DNA: TGCAGCGTGGAGCGGGAGAACGAGCAGTACTTC.

This sequence joins TRBV29-1 and TRBJ1-2, with 8 bases lining up with TRBD1. This CDR3 is built from 13 residues. After removal of 4 bases from V and 6 bases from J, the junction contained 7 bases not matched to a gene. CDR1 SQVTM and CDR2 ANQGSEA come from the germline V gene. CDR3 in amino acids: CSVVRQGLHGYTF. The CDR3 DNA reads as TGCAGCGTTGTAAGACAGGGGCTCCATGGCTACACCTTC.